The clone carrying this T cell receptor beta chain was counted only a few times. What it binds is not known. This sample was taken from a study of T cell repertoires in cytomegalovirus infection. Looked up from germline, CDR1 is MNHEY and CDR2 is SMNVEV (reference sequence). The CDR3 length is 14 residues. With 6 bases clipped from V and 5 bases from J, the junction kept 5 bases outside the gene matches. Each CDR3 protein is one row after TCRdb ran MiXCR on the reads. The sample has some 500,000 distinct CDR3 sequences; about 39% are singletons. Here the sequenced sample was cultured PBMCs, taken from culture after CMV antigen stimulation. The clonotype originates from a human donor in good health (CMV status not recorded). Some clones in this sample may be carry-over from other donors' samples. The chain is built from TRBV27 and TRBJ1-1; 11 bases agree with TRBD1. The CDR3 coding sequence is TGTGCCAGCAGGTCGGGACAGGGGGTGACTGAAGCTTTCTTT. Translation gives CASRSGQGVTEAFF.